The rows below give T cell receptor beta chains drawn from one sample of a study of long-term antiretroviral therapy in people with HIV. TCRdb's table, derived via immunoSEQ multiplex PCR, lists solely in-frame clones and lacks some. The repertoire consists of roughly 30,000 clones, with nearly 95% occurring once and the leading ten covering 7.5% to 9%. Sample: unsorted PBMCs, taken 6 to 6.5 years after starting antiretroviral therapy. Every receptor here comes from a man aged 25 to 40 with HIV. Each CDR3 is given with its conserved first and last residue. Fields, in order: V gene, J gene, clone size, CDR3 protein. Size values are once, few and many counts, or a class for expanded clones, and some rows have none.

TRBV7-9	TRBJ1-1	-	CASSFDRGGMNTEAFF
TRBV19	TRBJ2-7	-	CASSIRGDRGEQYF
TRBV15	TRBJ2-5	-	CATSRRGGGETQYF
TRBV5-1	TRBJ2-4	once	CASSPAGVLGDIQYF
TRBV11-2	TRBJ2-7	-	CASSLGDYEQYF
TRBV11-2	TRBJ2-7	-	CASSLSSMEQYF
TRBV6-5	TRBJ1-1	-	CASTAGTNTEAFF
TRBV27	TRBJ1-1	-	CASRPTGGTEAFF
TRBV30	TRBJ2-4	-	CAWSAPPGGQYF
TRBV19	TRBJ1-2	-	CASSIGTGANYGYTF
TRBV11-2	TRBJ2-7	-	CASSYQGGWSYEQYF
TRBV7-2	TRBJ2-7	-	CASSLRLYEQYF
TRBV19	TRBJ1-1	-	CASSRKRQGLNTEAFF
TRBV19	TRBJ1-5	once	CASSGDRQGMQPQHF
TRBV9	TRBJ2-2	once	CASSVDPSWGNTGELFF
TRBV27	TRBJ2-5	-	CASSPLGERETQYF
TRBV10-3	TRBJ1-6	-	CAISVGPANSPLHF
TRBV4-3	TRBJ2-7	-	CASSQVPERELPYEQYF
TRBV4-1	TRBJ1-5	-	CASSQAGGGQPQHF
TRBV19	TRBJ1-1	-	CATVGGAAEAFF
TRBV25-1	TRBJ2-1	-	CASSDFLAGGLNEQFF
TRBV19	TRBJ2-1	-	CASSIGLQGTGYNEQFF
TRBV7-6	TRBJ1-1	-	CASSLNAAGRNTEAFF
TRBV25-1	TRBJ1-4	-	CASSDRQGREKLFF
TRBV7-2	TRBJ2-7	-	CASSLEGSLAYEQYF
TRBV7-3	TRBJ2-1	-	CASSLKGNEQFF
TRBV2	TRBJ1-4	-	CASSSETFRKLFF
TRBV30	TRBJ2-2	-	CAWSPGPATGELFF
TRBV7-9	TRBJ1-1	-	CASRDGGRERGTEAFF
TRBV18	TRBJ2-3	-	CASSLNPPASLTDTQYF
TRBV6-5	TRBJ2-2	-	CASGSGSIGELFF
TRBV6-6	TRBJ2-1	-	CASTARGSGGSNEQFF
TRBV2	TRBJ2-5	-	CARKTREALAQYF
TRBV5-4	TRBJ1-1	-	CASSLGWGNTEAFF
TRBV25-1	TRBJ2-2	-	CASSGSGRARANTGELFF
TRBV10-3	TRBJ2-1	once	CAIRGKRPDYNEQFF
TRBV9	TRBJ2-7	-	CASSVGLAGVEQYF
TRBV15	TRBJ1-5	once	CATSAGQGAFNQPQHF
TRBV6-5	TRBJ1-5	once	CASSYGVRRNQPQHF
TRBV30	TRBJ2-2	-	CAWSNIRDRGLQENTGELFF
TRBV7-3	TRBJ2-2	-	CASSSGQGTGELFF
TRBV28	TRBJ1-5	-	CASSSTGYSNQPQHF
TRBV4-1	TRBJ2-3	-	CASSPRPANYTQYF
TRBV6-1	TRBJ1-4	once	CASSWEREKLFF
TRBV6-5	TRBJ2-5	-	CASRRDGTQETQYF
TRBV9	TRBJ2-1	once	CASSGLAGGYNEQFF
TRBV7-3	TRBJ2-2	-	CASRLQPDKNTGELFF
TRBV7-3	TRBJ2-7	-	CASSFTRESEQYF
TRBV6-1	TRBJ2-7	-	CASSGRGIYEQYF
TRBV5-4	TRBJ1-4	-	CASSSPGQGDEKLFF
TRBV5-1	TRBJ2-1	-	CASSADRGFDEQFF
TRBV6-6	TRBJ2-5	-	CASDSHTGGSETQYF
TRBV27	TRBJ2-7	-	CASSFGAPYEQYF
TRBV27	TRBJ1-5	-	CASSLGGLKPQHF
TRBV27	TRBJ1-6	-	CASTSEGSGSPLHF
TRBV7-8	TRBJ2-5	-	CASSARRLGIGTQYF
TRBV2	TRBJ2-1	-	CASLGENEQFF